Listed here is a single TCR beta chain. The V and J ends lost 2 bases and 3 bases, in that order; junction bases with no gene match: 7. Germline CDR1 and CDR2: MNHNY and SVGAGI (reference sequence). The length of the CDR3 is 15 residues. This sample stems from a study of T cell changes during pregnancy in multiple sclerosis. Only in-frame clones appear in the TCRdb table, and some are missing; sequencing was by immunoSEQ multiplex PCR. Of under 85,000 clones in the sample, around 94% are singletons; the top ten hold about 0.5%. The receptor was derived from a female donor with multiple sclerosis, enrolled in a pregnancy study. The chain is built from TRBV6-6 and TRBJ2-7; 7 nucleotides match TRBD1. The sequencing used peripheral blood, collected in the third trimester of pregnancy. DNA of the CDR3: TGTGCCAGCAGTTACCCTACAGGGGCAGACTACGAGCAGTACTTC. Residues: CASSYPTGADYEQYF.